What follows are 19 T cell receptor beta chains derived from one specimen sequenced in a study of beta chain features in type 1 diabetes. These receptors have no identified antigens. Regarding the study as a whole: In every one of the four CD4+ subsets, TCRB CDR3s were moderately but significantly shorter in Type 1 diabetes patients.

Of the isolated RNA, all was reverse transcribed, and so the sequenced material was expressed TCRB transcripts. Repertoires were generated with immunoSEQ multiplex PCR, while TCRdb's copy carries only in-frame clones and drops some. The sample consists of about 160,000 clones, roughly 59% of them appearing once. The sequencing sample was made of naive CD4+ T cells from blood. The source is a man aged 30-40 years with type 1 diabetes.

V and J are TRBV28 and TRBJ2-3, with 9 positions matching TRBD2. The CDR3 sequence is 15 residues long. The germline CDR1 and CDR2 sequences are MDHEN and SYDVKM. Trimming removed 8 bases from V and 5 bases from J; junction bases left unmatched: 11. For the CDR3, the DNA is TGTGCCAGCTCCGCGGCGGGGGGGGTCCGAGATACGCAGTATTTT. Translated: CASSAAGGVRDTQYF.

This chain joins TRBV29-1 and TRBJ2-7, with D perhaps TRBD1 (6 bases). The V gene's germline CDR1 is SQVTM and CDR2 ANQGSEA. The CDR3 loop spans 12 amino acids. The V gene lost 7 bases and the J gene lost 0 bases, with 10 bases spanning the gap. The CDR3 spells CSARQASYEQYF. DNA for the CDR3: TGCAGCGCCAGACAGGCCTCCTACGAGCAGTACTTC.

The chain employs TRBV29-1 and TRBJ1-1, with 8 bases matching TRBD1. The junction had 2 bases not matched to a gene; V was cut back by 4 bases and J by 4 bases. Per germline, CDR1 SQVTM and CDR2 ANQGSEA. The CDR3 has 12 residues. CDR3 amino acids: CSVVGQGTEAFF. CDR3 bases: TGCAGCGTTGTCGGACAGGGCACTGAAGCTTTCTTT. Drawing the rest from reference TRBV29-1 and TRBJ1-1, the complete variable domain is SAVISQKPSRDICQRGTSLTIQCQVDSQVTMMFWYRQQPGQSLTLIATANQGSEATYESGFVIDKFPISRPNLTFSTLTVSNMSPEDSSIYLCSVVGQGTEAFFGQGTRLTVV.

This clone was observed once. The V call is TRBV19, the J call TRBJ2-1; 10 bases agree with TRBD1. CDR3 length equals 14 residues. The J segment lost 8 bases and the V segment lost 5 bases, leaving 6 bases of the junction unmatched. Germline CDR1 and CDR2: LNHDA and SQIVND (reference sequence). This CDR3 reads CASSQGQGWDEQFF. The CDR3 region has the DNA TGTGCCAGTAGTCAGGGACAGGGGTGGGATGAGCAGTTCTTC.

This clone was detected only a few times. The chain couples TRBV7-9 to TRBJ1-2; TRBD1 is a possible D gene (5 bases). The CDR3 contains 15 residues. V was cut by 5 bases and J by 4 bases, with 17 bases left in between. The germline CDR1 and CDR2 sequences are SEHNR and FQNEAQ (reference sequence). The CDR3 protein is CASSPGEGRGYGYTF. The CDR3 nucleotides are TGTGCCAGCAGCCCTGGAGAGGGGAGGGGCTATGGCTACACCTTC.

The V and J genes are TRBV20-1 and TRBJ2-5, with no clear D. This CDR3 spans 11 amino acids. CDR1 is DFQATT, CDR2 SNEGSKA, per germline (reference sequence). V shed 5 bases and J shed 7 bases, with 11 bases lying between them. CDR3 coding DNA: TGCAGTGCTTACCGACCGGGGACCCAGTACTTC. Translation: CSAYRPGTQYF.

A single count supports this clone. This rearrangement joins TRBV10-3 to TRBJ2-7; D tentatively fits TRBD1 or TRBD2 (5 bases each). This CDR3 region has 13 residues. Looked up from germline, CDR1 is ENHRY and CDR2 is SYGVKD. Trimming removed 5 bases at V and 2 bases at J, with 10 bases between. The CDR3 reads CAISRDPAYEQYF. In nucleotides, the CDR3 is TGTGCCATCAGTCGGGACCCGGCCTACGAGCAGTACTTC.

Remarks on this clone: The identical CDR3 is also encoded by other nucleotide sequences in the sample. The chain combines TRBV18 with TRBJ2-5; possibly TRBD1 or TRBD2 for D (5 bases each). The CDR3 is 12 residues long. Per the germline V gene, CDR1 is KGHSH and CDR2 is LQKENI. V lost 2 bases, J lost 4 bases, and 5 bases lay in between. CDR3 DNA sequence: TGTGCCAGCTCACCAGGGGGAGAGACCCAGTACTTC. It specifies CASSPGGETQYF.

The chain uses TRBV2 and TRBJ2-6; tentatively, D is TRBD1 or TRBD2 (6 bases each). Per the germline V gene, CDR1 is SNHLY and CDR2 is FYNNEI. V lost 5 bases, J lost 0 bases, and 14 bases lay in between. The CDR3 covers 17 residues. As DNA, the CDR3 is TGTGCCAGCAGTCCCGGGGGCCCCCTCTCTGGGGCCAACGTCCTGACTTTC. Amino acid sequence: CASSPGGPLSGANVLTF.

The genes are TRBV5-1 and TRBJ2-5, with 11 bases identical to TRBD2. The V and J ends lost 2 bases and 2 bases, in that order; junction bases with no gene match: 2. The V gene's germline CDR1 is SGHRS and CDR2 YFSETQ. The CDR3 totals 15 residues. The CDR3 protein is CASSFGTSGQETQYF. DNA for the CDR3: TGCGCCAGCAGCTTCGGGACTAGCGGACAAGAGACCCAGTACTTC.

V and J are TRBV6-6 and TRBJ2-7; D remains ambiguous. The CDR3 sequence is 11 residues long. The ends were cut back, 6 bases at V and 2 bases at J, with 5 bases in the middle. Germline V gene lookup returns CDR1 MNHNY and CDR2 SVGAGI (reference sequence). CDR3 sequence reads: CASRLTYEQYF. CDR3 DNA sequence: TGTGCCAGCAGGCTGACCTACGAGCAGTACTTC.

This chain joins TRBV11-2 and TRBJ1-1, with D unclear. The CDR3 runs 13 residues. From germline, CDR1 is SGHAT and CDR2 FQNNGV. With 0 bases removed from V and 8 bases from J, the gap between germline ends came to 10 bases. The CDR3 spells CASSLDYGSEAFF. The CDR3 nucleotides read TGTGCCAGCAGCTTAGATTACGGGTCCGAAGCTTTCTTT. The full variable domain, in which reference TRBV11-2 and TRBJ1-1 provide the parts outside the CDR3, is EAGVAQSPRYKIIEKRQSVAFWCNPISGHATLYWYQQILGQGPKLLIQFQNNGVVDDSQLPKDRFSAERLKGVDSTLKIQPAKLEDSAVYLCASSLDYGSEAFFGQGTRLTVV.

This CDR3 is CASSLLGLSYEQYF. In DNA form, the CDR3 reads TGTGCCAGCAGTTTATTGGGCTTATCCTACGAGCAGTACTTC. This chain uses TRBV28 with TRBJ2-7; D call uncertain. Trimming took 1 base from V and 1 from J, leaving 8 bases between them. The CDR3 covers 14 residues. The germline CDR1 and CDR2 sequences are MDHEN and SYDVKM.

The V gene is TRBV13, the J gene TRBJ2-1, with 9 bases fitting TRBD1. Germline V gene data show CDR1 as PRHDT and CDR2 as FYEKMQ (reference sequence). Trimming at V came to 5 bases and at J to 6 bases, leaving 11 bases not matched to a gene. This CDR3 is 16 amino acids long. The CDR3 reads CASSATDRGNLNEQFF. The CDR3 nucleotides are TGTGCCAGCAGCGCAACGGACAGGGGCAACCTCAATGAGCAGTTCTTC.

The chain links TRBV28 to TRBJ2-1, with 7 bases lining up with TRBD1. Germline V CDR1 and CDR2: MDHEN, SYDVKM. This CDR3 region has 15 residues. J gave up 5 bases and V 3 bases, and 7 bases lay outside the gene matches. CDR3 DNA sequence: TGTGCCAGCAGTTTGCTTAGGGACAGCAACAATGAGCAGTTCTTC. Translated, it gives CASSLLRDSNNEQFF.

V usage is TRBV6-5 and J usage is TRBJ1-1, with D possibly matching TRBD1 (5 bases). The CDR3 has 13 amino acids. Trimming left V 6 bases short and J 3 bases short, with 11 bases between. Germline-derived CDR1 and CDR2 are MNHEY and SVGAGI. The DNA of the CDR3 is TGTGCCAGCAGAGGGGCGGCGGACACTGAAGCTTTCTTT. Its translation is CASRGAADTEAFF.

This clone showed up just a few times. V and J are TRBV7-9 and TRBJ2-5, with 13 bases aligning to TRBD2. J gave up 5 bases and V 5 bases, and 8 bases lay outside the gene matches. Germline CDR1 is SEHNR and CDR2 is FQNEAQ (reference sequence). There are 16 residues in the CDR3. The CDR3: CASSTQLAGGPETQYF. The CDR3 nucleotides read TGTGCCAGCAGCACGCAACTAGCGGGGGGGCCGGAGACCCAGTACTTC. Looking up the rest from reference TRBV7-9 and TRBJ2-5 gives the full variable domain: DTGVSQNPRHKITKRGQNVTFRCDPISEHNRLYWYRQTLGQGPEFLTYFQNEAQLEKSRLLSDRFSAERPKGSFSTLEIQRTEQGDSAMYLCASSTQLAGGPETQYFGPGTRLLVL.

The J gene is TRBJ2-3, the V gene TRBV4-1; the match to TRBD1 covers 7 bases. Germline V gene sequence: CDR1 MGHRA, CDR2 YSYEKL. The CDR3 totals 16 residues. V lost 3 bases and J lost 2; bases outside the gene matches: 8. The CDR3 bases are TGCGCCAGCAGCCATCACCCGGGACAGCACACAGATACGCAGTATTTT. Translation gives CASSHHPGQHTDTQYF.

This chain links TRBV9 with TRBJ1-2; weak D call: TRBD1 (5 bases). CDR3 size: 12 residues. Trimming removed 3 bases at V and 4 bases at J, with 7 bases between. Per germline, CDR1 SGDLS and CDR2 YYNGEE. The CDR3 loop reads CASSATAYGYTF. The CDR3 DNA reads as TGTGCCAGCAGCGCGACAGCCTATGGCTACACCTTC. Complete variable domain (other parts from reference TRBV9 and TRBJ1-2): DSGVTQTPKHLITATGQRVTLRCSPRSGDLSVYWYQQSLDQGLQFLIQYYNGEERAKGNILERFSAQQFPDLHSELNLSSLELGDSALYFCASSATAYGYTFGSGTRLTVV.